This TCR beta chain is drawn from a study of identical twins. Each CDR3 protein gets one entry after TCRdb re-called the 5' RACE reads with MiXCR. The table has 220,000 or so distinct CDR3 sequences, around 7% seen once; the top ten hold around 3.4%. Study findings and constraints: Within cord blood, abundant beta clonotypes carried fewer insertions, but memory repertoires showed no such trend.

Turning to this clonotype: Its cognate antigen is unknown.

These data were likewise used in another study, on yellow fever vaccine responses in identical twins.

The sequenced material came from memory (CD45RO+) T cells sorted from blood. The receptor comes from a woman in her late teens or twenties in good health.

The CDR3: CATSDLLAGGADEQFF. The CDR3 region has the DNA TGTGCCACCAGTGATTTACTTGCGGGAGGGGCGGATGAGCAGTTCTTC. This chain uses TRBV24-1 with TRBJ2-1; 9 positions agree with TRBD2. The V gene end was trimmed by 1 base and the J gene end by 8 bases; junction bases not matched to a gene: 8. Germline V CDR1 and CDR2: KGHDR, SFDVKD. The CDR3 has 16 amino acids.